This T cell receptor beta chain is from a study of blood T cell repertoires in COVID-19. At the level of the study: The study drew acute and convalescent COVID-19 samples from the United States, Italy and Spain. Sources were T cells, B-cell-depleted T cells, or PBMCs; the material itself was cDNA or gDNA.

Per the original methods: Scientists estimated how many nucleated cells there were by amplifying reference gene primers. The protocol was immunoSEQ multiplex PCR, while the TCRdb copy is restricted to in-frame clones and leaves out a portion. D and trimming come from the DNA, and the V and J calls and clone size come from that table. The data show about 300,000 clones, about nine tenths seen once. V lost 10 bases and J 7 bases, leaving 14 bases between the germline ends. Germline loops: CDR1 MNHEY, CDR2 SMNVEV (reference sequence). The CDR3 is 12 amino acids. The rearrangement joins TRBV27 to TRBJ1-5; D possibly corresponds to TRBD1 (5 bases). Sequenced material: peripheral blood. The clonotype was recovered from a woman between 35 and 50 years old who had recovered from COVID-19. The CDR3 region is CATWTGGQPQHF. The CDR3 bases are TGTGCCACCTGGACGGGGGGACAGCCCCAGCATTTT.